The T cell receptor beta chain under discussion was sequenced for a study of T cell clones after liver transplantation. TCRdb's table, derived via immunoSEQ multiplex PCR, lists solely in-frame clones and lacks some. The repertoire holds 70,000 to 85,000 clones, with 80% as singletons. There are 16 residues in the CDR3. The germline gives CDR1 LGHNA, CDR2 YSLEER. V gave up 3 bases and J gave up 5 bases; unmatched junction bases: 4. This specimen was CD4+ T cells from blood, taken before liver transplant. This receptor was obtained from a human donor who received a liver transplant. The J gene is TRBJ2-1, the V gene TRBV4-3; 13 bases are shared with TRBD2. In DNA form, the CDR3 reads TGCGCCAGCAGCCAGTCGACTAGCGGGGGGAACAATGAGCAGTTCTTC. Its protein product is CASSQSTSGGNNEQFF.